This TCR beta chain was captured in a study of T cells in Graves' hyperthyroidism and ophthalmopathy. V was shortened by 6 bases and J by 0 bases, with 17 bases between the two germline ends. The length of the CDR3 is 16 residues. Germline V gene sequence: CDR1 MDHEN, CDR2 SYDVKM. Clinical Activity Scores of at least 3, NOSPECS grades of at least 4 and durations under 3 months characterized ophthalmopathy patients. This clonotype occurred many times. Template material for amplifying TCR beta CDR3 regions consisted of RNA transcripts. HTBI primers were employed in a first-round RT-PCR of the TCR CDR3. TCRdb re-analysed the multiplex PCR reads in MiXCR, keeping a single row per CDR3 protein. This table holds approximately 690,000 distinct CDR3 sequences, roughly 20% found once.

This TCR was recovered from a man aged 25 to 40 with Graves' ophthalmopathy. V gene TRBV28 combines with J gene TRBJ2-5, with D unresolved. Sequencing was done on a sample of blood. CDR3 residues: CASRFWGGQNQETQYF. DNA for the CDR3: TGTGCCAGCAGGTTTTGGGGTGGGCAGAACCAAGAGACCCAGTACTTC.